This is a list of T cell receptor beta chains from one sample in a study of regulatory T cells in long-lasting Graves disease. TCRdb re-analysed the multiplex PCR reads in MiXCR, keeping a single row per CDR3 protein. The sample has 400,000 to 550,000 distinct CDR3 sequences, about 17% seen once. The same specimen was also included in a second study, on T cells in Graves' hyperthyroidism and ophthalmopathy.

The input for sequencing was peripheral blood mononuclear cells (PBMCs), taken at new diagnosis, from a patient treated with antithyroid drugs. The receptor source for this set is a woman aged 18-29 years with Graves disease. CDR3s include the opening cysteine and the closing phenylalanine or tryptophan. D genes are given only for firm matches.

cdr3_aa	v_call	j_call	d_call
CSARGGESGGRTVEAQYF	TRBV20-1	TRBJ2-5	TRBD2
CASSPTGTGLSPQHF	TRBV18	TRBJ1-5	TRBD1
CASSGGLAYRYEQYF	TRBV6-1	TRBJ2-7	TRBD2
CASSLGSGQHGYGYTF	TRBV28	TRBJ1-2	-
CASSLALGVVANYGYTF	TRBV7-9	TRBJ1-2	-
CASSLEYSGYEQFF	TRBV7-2	TRBJ2-1	-
CASSHGVDNQPQHF	TRBV5-1	TRBJ1-5	-
CASSGERGYSYEQYF	TRBV2	TRBJ2-7	TRBD2
CASSHRGQGSPLHF	TRBV13	TRBJ1-6	TRBD1
CASSKGPPPEFRPLHF	TRBV19	TRBJ1-6	-
CATSDPTPRLAGVTDTQYF	TRBV24-1	TRBJ2-3	TRBD2
CASSLIEIAYGYTF	TRBV6-9	TRBJ1-2	-
CASSTKSRVETDTQYF	TRBV7-9	TRBJ2-3	-
CASSLVGRGYGYTF	TRBV13	TRBJ1-2	-
CSVESGVGTGELFF	TRBV29-1	TRBJ2-2	-
CASSLDGRAAGNTIYF	TRBV5-1	TRBJ1-3	-
CASRLDLYNEQFF	TRBV7-9	TRBJ2-1	-
CASSEGRYGQYRTEAFF	TRBV6-1	TRBJ1-1	-
CASTTGSGSSYEQYF	TRBV12-3/TRBV12-4	TRBJ2-7	TRBD2
CASSLRTSLTDTQYF	TRBV5-1	TRBJ2-3	TRBD2
CASSSFAQGVHEQYF	TRBV5-4	TRBJ2-7	-
CASSHSGQGVGYTF	TRBV27	TRBJ1-2	TRBD1
CASIVQQPTDTQYF	TRBV2	TRBJ2-3	-
CASSFVEIAFYEQYF	TRBV12-3/TRBV12-4	TRBJ2-7	-
CSARGASGYEQYF	TRBV20-1	TRBJ2-7	TRBD2
CASSSVGVDTQYF	TRBV5-1	TRBJ2-3	-
CASSPTGASGYEQYF	TRBV7-2	TRBJ2-7	-
CASSLAATAGETQYF	TRBV7-2	TRBJ2-5	-
CASRGRTGQPYEQYF	TRBV28	TRBJ2-7	TRBD1